Included here is one T cell receptor beta chain sequence, with context. The antigen remains unidentified. The PCR had 60 Vbeta and 13 Jbeta primers. Only in-frame clones appear in the TCRdb table, and some are missing; sequencing was by immunoSEQ multiplex PCR. The data contain more than 150,000 clones, 60% to 85% of them singletons. Germline V gene sequence: CDR1 SQVTM, CDR2 ANQGSEA. The J segment lost 7 bases and the V segment lost 4 bases, leaving 11 bases of the junction unmatched. The length of the CDR3 is 14 residues. This entry is derived from a study of cytomegalovirus exposure and HLA in healthy donors. Study-level findings and limits: In most subjects, TCR beta sequences reportedly gave accurate predictions of HLA-A and HLA-B alleles.

The genes are TRBV29-1 and TRBJ1-2; 8 positions match TRBD1. This TCR was sampled from a woman aged 45-65 years in good health and CMV-seropositive. The specimen was PBMCs. The CDR3, as DNA: TGCAGCGTTGGGCCGGACAGGGAATTTTCTGGCTACACCTTC. Its translation is CSVGPDREFSGYTF.